These 21 T cell receptor beta chains came from one sample sequenced in a study of T-cell memory formation after mild COVID-19. Each CDR3 protein is one row after TCRdb ran MiXCR on the 5' RACE reads. The sample consists of 500,000 to 650,000 distinct CDR3 sequences, about 20% of them appearing once. The sample was PBMCs or a T cell subset sorted from them (not recorded which). Receptors were obtained from an adult woman who had mild COVID-19 (a few samples of this study predate the infection). Cell type and time point are not known.

The chain links TRBV10-3 to TRBJ1-1; D not certain. Trimming pared 4 bases from V and 0 bases from J, leaving 12 bases between. The length of the CDR3 is 15 residues. Germline V gives CDR1 ENHRY, CDR2 SYGVKD. CDR3 DNA: TGTGCCATCAGTGCCTCTCCAGACATGAACACTGAAGCTTTCTTT. The encoded protein is CAISASPDMNTEAFF.

In its sample, this clonotype was seen many times. V gene TRBV12-3 or TRBV12-4 combines with J gene TRBJ2-1, with 11 bases matching TRBD2. The CDR3 covers 16 residues. The V gene end was trimmed by 6 bases and the J gene end by 3 bases; junction bases not matched to a gene: 7. CDR3 protein: CASSQGLAAIYNEQFF. CDR3 nucleotide sequence: TGTGCCAGCAGCCAGGGACTAGCGGCCATCTACAATGAGCAGTTCTTC.

This rearrangement joins TRBV20-1 to TRBJ1-5, with 8 bases identical to TRBD1. This CDR3 is built from 15 residues. Per germline, CDR1 DFQATT and CDR2 SNEGSKA (reference sequence). J was trimmed by 3 bases and V by 6 bases; bases with no gene match: 10. CDR3 loop: CSASFGTGPNQPQHF. The CDR3 nucleotides are TGCAGTGCGTCGTTCGGGACAGGCCCCAATCAGCCCCAGCATTTT.

V usage is TRBV3-1 and J usage is TRBJ2-3; 7 bases match TRBD2. Germline CDR1 is LGHDT and CDR2 is YNNKEL (reference sequence). The CDR3 runs to 15 residues. The junction had 8 bases not matched to a gene; V was cut back by 6 bases and J by 2 bases. The chain's CDR3 is CASSYTSASTDTQYF. The DNA for the CDR3 is TGTGCCAGCAGTTACACTAGCGCGTCCACAGATACGCAGTATTTT.

This clonotype was observed a few times. This CDR3 is CASRDFRYEQYF. DNA for the CDR3: TGTGCCAGCAGGGACTTTCGCTACGAGCAGTACTTC. The chain joins TRBV27 to TRBJ2-7, with D possibly matching TRBD2 (5 bases). Germline loops: CDR1 MNHEY, CDR2 SMNVEV (reference sequence). The V gene lost 6 bases and the J gene lost 3 bases, with 9 bases spanning the gap. The CDR3 is 12 amino acids.

There are a few counts of this clonotype. The V call is TRBV24-1, the J call TRBJ1-2; 9 positions match TRBD1. V lost 3 bases to trimming and J lost 5 bases; unmatched junction nucleotides: 3. The CDR3 contains 14 residues. The V gene's germline CDR1 is KGHDR and CDR2 SFDVKD. CDR3: CATSDRDREYGYTF. The CDR3 coding sequence is TGTGCCACCAGTGATCGGGACAGGGAATATGGCTACACCTTC.

The table lists this clonotype with a few counts. This chain uses TRBV4-2 with TRBJ2-5; 14 bases align to TRBD2. CDR1 LGHNA and CDR2 YNFKEQ come from the germline V gene. Trimming took 4 bases from V and 3 from J; bases not matched to a gene: 7. CDR3 length equals 17 residues. Here the CDR3 reads CASSPRKGLAGEETQYF. The DNA for the CDR3 is TGTGCCAGCAGCCCCCGTAAGGGACTAGCGGGAGAAGAGACCCAGTACTTC.

The chain's CDR3 is CASSPKQGATDTQYF. The CDR3 DNA is TGTGCCAGCAGCCCAAAACAGGGGGCAACAGATACGCAGTATTTT. The chain recombines TRBV7-3 with TRBJ2-3, with 9 nucleotides matching TRBD1. Germline V gives CDR1 SGHTA, CDR2 FQGTGA. With V trimmed by 5 bases and J by 3 bases, 6 bases remained unmatched. This CDR3 contains 15 residues.

The rearrangement joins TRBV10-3 to TRBJ2-2, with D unclear. This CDR3 comprises 17 residues. Between the trimmed V and J ends, which lost 0 bases and 2 bases, there was a span of 13 bases. Germline CDR1 reads ENHRY; CDR2 reads SYGVKD. CDR3 sequence (DNA): TGTGCCATCAGTGAGTCGGACGTAGGTCCCAACACCGGGGAGCTGTTTTTT. It is translated as CAISESDVGPNTGELFF.

J is TRBJ1-1 and V is TRBV20-1, with D hard to call. CDR3 length: 11 amino acids. From germline, CDR1 is DFQATT and CDR2 SNEGSKA (reference sequence). The CDR3 spells CRSGKNTEAFF. In DNA form, the CDR3 reads TGCAGATCCGGAAAGAACACTGAAGCTTTCTTT.

This clonotype has just a few counts. The chain recombines TRBV4-2 with TRBJ2-1, with D perhaps matching TRBD1 (6 bases). CDR3 size: 14 residues. Germline V gene data show CDR1 as LGHNA and CDR2 as YNFKEQ. Trimming removed 4 bases at V and 4 bases at J, with 11 bases between. The CDR3, as DNA: TGTGCCAGCAGCCGTCACAGGGATTACAATGAGCAGTTCTTC. This codes for CASSRHRDYNEQFF.

In its sample, this clonotype was seen a few times. The gene calls are TRBV2 and TRBJ1-5, with TRBD1 identical over 8 bases. J lost 2 bases, V lost 7 bases, and 4 bases had no gene match. The CDR3 covers 14 residues. Germline V gene sequence: CDR1 SNHLY, CDR2 FYNNEI. DNA of the CDR3: TGTGCCAGCAATGGACAGGGCCGCAATCAGCCCCAGCATTTT. This translates into CASNGQGRNQPQHF.

The chain uses TRBV24-1 and TRBJ2-7; TRBD1 matches at 7 bases. V gave up 3 bases and J gave up 2 bases; unmatched junction bases: 6. The CDR3 covers 15 residues. Germline values: CDR1 KGHDR, CDR2 SFDVKD. The CDR3 loop reads CATSDPGTAPYEQYF. DNA of the CDR3: TGTGCCACCAGTGATCCCGGGACAGCTCCCTACGAGCAGTACTTC.

This CDR3 reads CASSLAPGLADEQYF. CDR3 DNA: TGTGCCAGCAGCTTAGCCCCGGGACTAGCGGACGAGCAGTACTTC. The rearrangement joins TRBV7-9 to TRBJ2-7, with 11 bases lining up with TRBD2. The CDR3 has 15 amino acids. Germline V lookup: CDR1 SEHNR, CDR2 FQNEAQ (reference sequence). J was trimmed by 5 bases and V by 0 bases; bases with no gene match: 3.

This clonotype was observed a few times. The CDR3 protein is CASSIRQGNTGELFF. DNA of the CDR3: TGTGCCAGCAGTATCCGACAGGGTAACACCGGGGAGCTGTTTTTT. The V and J genes are TRBV27 and TRBJ2-2, with 7 bases that match TRBD1. CDR1 is MNHEY, CDR2 SMNVEV, per germline (reference sequence). V lost 5 bases to trimming and J lost 2 bases; unmatched junction nucleotides: 5. The CDR3 has 15 residues.

This clonotype was observed a handful of times. The chain uses TRBV5-1 and TRBJ1-1; D gene uncertain. Between the trimmed V and J ends, which lost 1 base and 10 bases, there was a span of 20 bases. CDR1 and CDR2 (germline): SGHRS, YFSETQ. This CDR3 comprises 15 residues. This chain's CDR3 is CASSLFLIGKEGAFF. As DNA, the CDR3 is TGCGCCAGCAGCTTGTTTCTGATTGGTAAGGAGGGAGCTTTCTTT.

This clonotype was seen at least ten times. The chain links TRBV2 to TRBJ2-5; the D is unclear. Germline CDR1 reads SNHLY; CDR2 reads FYNNEI. Deletions cut 7 bases from V and 4 bases from J, with 16 bases between. The CDR3 is made up of 14 amino acids. This CDR3 reads CASNGNTRRETQYF. CDR3 coding DNA: TGTGCCAGCAATGGCAATACAAGGAGAGAGACCCAGTACTTC.

In its sample, this clonotype was seen a few times. The rearrangement uses TRBV1 and TRBJ2-1; the table calls TRBD1, which could not be checked here. TRBV1 represents a pseudogene. CDR3 length: 16 residues. Here the CDR3 reads CTSSQDRTPFYNEQFF. The CDR3 DNA is TGCACCAGCAGCCAAGATAGGACGCCCTTTTACAATGAGCAGTTCTTC.

This chain links TRBV7-3 with TRBJ2-3; 8 bases align to TRBD1. The J segment lost 2 bases and the V segment lost 2 bases, leaving 9 bases of the junction unmatched. The length of the CDR3 is 17 residues. Germline V lookup: CDR1 SGHTA, CDR2 FQGTGA. The CDR3 DNA follows: TGTGCCAGCAGCTTACAGGGGTTCCAGGGGGCCACAGATACGCAGTATTTT. Translating gives CASSLQGFQGATDTQYF.

This clonotype has a handful of counts. This CDR3 is CASSLNPNGRDPTDTQYF. CDR3 nucleotides: TGTGCCAGCAGTCTCAATCCCAATGGCCGCGACCCTACAGATACGCAGTATTTT. The chain combines TRBV9 with TRBJ2-3; D is undetermined. V lost 5 bases to trimming and J lost 3 bases, with 25 bases between them. Per germline, CDR1 SGDLS and CDR2 YYNGEE. This CDR3 is built from 18 residues.

The chain joins TRBV3-1 to TRBJ2-7; D possibly matches TRBD1 or TRBD2 (5 bases each). Trimming took 4 bases from V and 4 from J, leaving 20 bases between them. This CDR3 contains 16 residues. CDR1 is LGHDT, CDR2 YNNKEL, per germline (reference sequence). In nucleotides, the CDR3 is TGTGCCAGCAGCCCCGCTAGGGGACGACTTAATTACGAGCAGTACTTC. This encodes CASSPARGRLNYEQYF.